This T cell receptor beta chain was found in a study of beta chain features in type 1 diabetes. Germline V lookup: CDR1 MNHNS, CDR2 SASEGT. The CDR3 runs 16 residues. This clone appeared once. The junction differs from germline at one of its ends, possibly a read error. This specimen includes other DNA sequences encoding the same CDR3. Expressed TCRB transcripts were sequenced because the entire RNA isolate underwent reverse transcription. Profiled with immunoSEQ multiplex PCR; TCRdb holds only in-frame clones, not every one. The sample lists 970,000 or so clones; around a sixth were seen once. The sequence came from a woman under 30 in good health. The chain joins TRBV6-1 to TRBJ2-1; 8 bases are a match to TRBD2. Material: naive CD4+ T cells from blood. CDR3 in amino acids: CASSQGKREWYNEQFF. The CDR3 region has the DNA TGTGCTAGCAGTCAAGGAAAGCGGGAGTGGTACAATGAGCAGTTCTTC.